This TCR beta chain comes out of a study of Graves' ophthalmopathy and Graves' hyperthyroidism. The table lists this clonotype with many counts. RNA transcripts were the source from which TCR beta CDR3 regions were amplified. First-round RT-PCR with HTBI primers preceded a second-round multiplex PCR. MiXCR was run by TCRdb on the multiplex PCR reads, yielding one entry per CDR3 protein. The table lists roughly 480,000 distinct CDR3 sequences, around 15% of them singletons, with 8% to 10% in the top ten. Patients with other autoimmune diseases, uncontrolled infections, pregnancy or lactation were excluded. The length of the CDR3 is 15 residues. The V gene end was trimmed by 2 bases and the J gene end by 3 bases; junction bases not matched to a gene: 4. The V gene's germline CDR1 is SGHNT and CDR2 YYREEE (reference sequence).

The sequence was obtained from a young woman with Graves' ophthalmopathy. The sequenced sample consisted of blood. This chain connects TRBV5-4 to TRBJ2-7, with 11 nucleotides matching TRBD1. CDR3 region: CASSLGGQGGYEQYF. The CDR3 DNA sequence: TGTGCCAGCAGCTTAGGGGGACAGGGGGGCTACGAGCAGTACTTC.